The subject of this entry is one TCR beta chain. Sequenced by immunoSEQ multiplex PCR; TCRdb stores in-frame clones only, minus some. This table has some 600,000 clones, approximately 96% appearing once. The data were obtained in a study of shared clonotypes between healthy human individuals. Only CD45RO-negative cells positively selected for CCR7 counted as naive CD8 cells, so terminally differentiated effector memory CD45RA+ cells were excluded. Germline CDR1 is SEHNR and CDR2 is FQNEAQ (reference sequence). The CDR3 consists of 13 residues. Unmatched junction bases numbered 1, after V lost 5 bases and J lost 1 base.

Input material: naive CD8+ T cells sorted from blood. This sequence was found in a woman in her thirties in good health. The V and J genes are TRBV7-9 and TRBJ2-7, with TRBD1 identical over 8 bases. CDR3: CASSGQGSYEQYF. DNA for the CDR3: TGTGCCAGCAGCGGACAGGGTTCCTACGAGCAGTACTTC. The full variable domain, in which reference TRBV7-9 and TRBJ2-7 provide the parts outside the CDR3, is DTGVSQNPRHKITKRGQNVTFRCDPISEHNRLYWYRQTLGQGPEFLTYFQNEAQLEKSRLLSDRFSAERPKGSFSTLEIQRTEQGDSAMYLCASSGQGSYEQYFGPGTRLTVT.